This entry describes one T cell receptor (beta chain). As yet, its antigen is unknown. This record comes from a study of T cell responses to AZD1222 COVID-19 vaccine. TCRdb keeps only in-frame clones here, not all; method: immunoSEQ multiplex PCR. This sample has fewer than 130,000 clones, with 80% to 95% found just once. Overall study findings and caveats: Across spike, vaccine-associated CD4 TCRs were found, dominant at 160-218 and 743-854. The study reported that nearly half of spike-specific TCRs target unmutated variant regions.

V was pared by 1 base and J by 1 base, with 4 bases between. The CDR3 has 13 residues. Germline V gene data show CDR1 as PRHDT and CDR2 as FYEKMQ (reference sequence). The TCR originated in an adult in good health. The chain combines TRBV13 with TRBJ1-1; D is ambiguous. Material: peripheral blood, obtained on day 0 of AZD1222 vaccination. The CDR3 sequence is CASSLEGNTEAFF. Written as DNA, the CDR3 is TGTGCCAGCAGCTTAGAAGGGAACACTGAAGCTTTCTTT.